This section outlines one T cell receptor (beta chain) sequence together with its context. This sample was included in a study of OX40 agonist ivuxolimab in advanced cancers. In the study overall: Patients assigned to dose escalation were diagnosed with hepatocellular carcinoma, melanoma, renal cell or head and neck cancer. Eligibility rules accepted prior anti-PD-1, anti-PD-L1 or anti-CTLA-4 therapy, and over 30% had some.

TCRdb's copy holds only in-frame clones and misses some; the assay was immunoSEQ multiplex PCR. The profile covers 70,000 or so clones, with roughly 84% appearing a single time and around 0.73% taken by the ten largest. The germline V gene has CDR1 MNHEY and CDR2 SVGAGI. The germline V and J ends were trimmed by 6 bases and 8 bases, with 22 bases remaining between them. The CDR3 contains 15 residues. The sequences come from CD4+ or CD8+ T cells sorted from blood, collected in a trial of the OX40 agonist ivuxolimab. The source of this sequence is an adult with an advanced solid tumor such as melanoma, head and neck, liver or kidney cancer. The gene calls are TRBV6-5 and TRBJ1-2; D may be TRBD1 (6 bases). CDR3 residues: CASSPHTSTGSGYTF. The CDR3 coding sequence is TGTGCCAGCAGCCCCCACACTTCTACAGGGTCCGGCTACACCTTC.